These 18 T cell receptor beta chains originate from one sample sequenced in a study of cytomegalovirus exposure and HLA in healthy donors. Both 60 Vbeta primers and 13 Jbeta primers went into the PCR. Using immunoSEQ multiplex PCR, the repertoire was profiled, and TCRdb retains in-frame clones only, with some absent. The sample lists over 85,000 clones, about 60% occurring once. Sequencing used PBMCs. These receptors came from a human donor in good health.

This clone was picked up one time. CDR3 nucleotide sequence: TGCGCCAGCAGCCAAGAGCGTGGCGGGAGTGAGGATGAGCAGTTCTTC. Its protein is CASSQERGGSEDEQFF. The chain has TRBV4-1 and TRBJ2-1, with 7 nucleotides matching TRBD2. The V and J ends lost 0 bases and 8 bases, in that order; junction bases with no gene match: 10. There are 16 residues in the CDR3. Germline CDR1 MGHRA, CDR2 YSYEKL.

V and J are TRBV19 and TRBJ1-5; possible D gene TRBD1, 6 bases. This CDR3 is built from 12 residues. CDR1 and CDR2 (germline): LNHDA, SQIVND (reference sequence). Deletions cut 7 bases from V and 10 bases from J, with 14 bases between. This CDR3 is CASTYGQYPQHF. DNA of the CDR3: TGTGCCAGTACTTACGGACAGTACCCCCAGCATTTT.

The chain couples TRBV29-1 to TRBJ2-3; 13 bases map to TRBD2. Germline V gene sequence: CDR1 SQVTM, CDR2 ANQGSEA. The CDR3 runs to 16 residues. With 1 base clipped from V and 1 base from J, the junction kept 2 bases outside the gene matches. The CDR3 DNA reads as TGCAGCGTTGAAGGAGGGACTAGCGGGGGCACAGATACGCAGTATTTT. It encodes CSVEGGTSGGTDTQYF.

This clone came up a few times. The CDR3 sequence: CASEGTGGSDTQYF. DNA for the CDR3: TGCGCCAGCGAGGGGACAGGGGGCTCAGATACGCAGTATTTT. The rearrangement uses TRBV10-2 and TRBJ2-3; 12 nucleotides match TRBD1. V dropped 8 bases and J dropped 4; count of bases not matched to a gene: 4. This CDR3 comprises 14 residues. Per germline, CDR1 WSHSY and CDR2 SAAADI.

The V and J genes are TRBV27 and TRBJ2-7, with 7 bases matching TRBD2. Germline CDR1 and CDR2: MNHEY and SMNVEV (reference sequence). With 3 bases clipped from V and 4 bases from J, the junction kept 9 bases outside the gene matches. The length of the CDR3 is 15 residues. The CDR3 sequence: CASSFGASGTYEQYF. The CDR3 nucleotides read TGTGCCAGCAGTTTTGGTGCTAGCGGAACTTACGAGCAGTACTTC.

The rearrangement links TRBV21-1 to TRBJ2-1; the D call in the table, TRBD2, was not verified against the DNA. TRBV21-1 has pseudogene status. The CDR3 loop spans 12 amino acids. CDR3 sequence: CASSKSVNEQFF. DNA of the CDR3: TGTGCCAGCAGCAAAAGCGTCAATGAGCAGTTCTTC.

The chain joins TRBV10-2 to TRBJ2-6; D may be TRBD1 (8 bases). Trimming removed 5 bases at V and 2 bases at J, with 13 bases between. The CDR3 sequence is 16 residues long. Germline V CDR1 and CDR2: WSHSY, SAAADI. Written as DNA, the CDR3 is TGCGCCAGCAGTTACAGGGGGGGCGCTGGGGCCAACGTCCTGACTTTC. Translation: CASSYRGGAGANVLTF.

This clone was seen more than once but under ten times. The chain couples TRBV19 to TRBJ2-5; D possibly corresponds to TRBD2 (7 bases). Trimming pared 11 bases from V and 4 bases from J, leaving 17 bases between. Per germline, CDR1 LNHDA and CDR2 SQIVND (reference sequence). The CDR3 sequence is 13 residues long. As DNA, the CDR3 is TGTGCCGCCCGGGGGGCGGCAGGAGAGACCCAGTACTTC. This sequence encodes CAARGAAGETQYF.

This chain links TRBV6-5 with TRBJ1-6; maybe TRBD1 (5 bases). The CDR3 runs 15 residues. The V end lost 4 bases, the J end lost 4 bases, and 11 bases lay between the germline ends. Per the germline V gene, CDR1 is MNHEY and CDR2 is SVGAGI. CDR3 DNA: TGTGCCAGCAGTTCCTTGGGGGGTTATAATTCACCCCTCCACTTT. This gives the protein CASSSLGGYNSPLHF.

The chain uses TRBV6-4 and TRBJ2-7, with 8 bases identical to TRBD1. Germline trimming cut 2 bases from V and 2 bases from J; bases unmatched to any gene: 8. The length of the CDR3 is 16 residues. CDR1 and CDR2 (germline): MRHNA, SNTAGT. The CDR3 region is CASSDPRDRPPYEQYF. CDR3 DNA: TGTGCCAGCAGTGACCCGCGGGACAGGCCGCCCTACGAGCAGTACTTC.

The rearrangement uses TRBV2 and TRBJ1-2; D is possibly TRBD1 (5 bases). The ends were cut back, 8 bases at V and 7 bases at J, with 23 bases in the middle. Germline CDR1 SNHLY, CDR2 FYNNEI. The CDR3 has 15 amino acids. The CDR3 bases are TGTGCCAGCTCTGGTGGAAGGGGCTCGGTTGCTGGCTACACCTTC. This codes for CASSGGRGSVAGYTF.

This sequence joins TRBV10-3 and TRBJ1-1, with D perhaps TRBD1 (6 bases). The CDR3 is 13 residues long. Trimming left V 10 bases short and J 4 bases short, with 16 bases between. Germline CDR1 and CDR2: ENHRY and SYGVKD. The CDR3 DNA reads TGTGCCACCCGACAGGTTGTGAGCACTGAAGCTTTCTTT. The encoded protein is CATRQVVSTEAFF.

The chain employs TRBV28 and TRBJ2-7; 8 nucleotides align to TRBD1. The CDR3 spans 15 residues. V lost 6 bases to trimming and J lost 7 bases; unmatched junction nucleotides: 14. Looked up from germline, CDR1 is MDHEN and CDR2 is SYDVKM. This CDR3 is CASSMAGAGGWEQYF. The CDR3 DNA reads TGTGCCAGCAGCATGGCCGGGGCAGGGGGCTGGGAGCAGTACTTC.

The chain recombines TRBV5-1 with TRBJ2-7; maybe TRBD2 (8 bases). Germline CDR1 reads SGHRS; CDR2 reads YFSETQ. Between the trimmed V and J ends, which lost 2 bases and 5 bases, there was a span of 29 bases. CDR3 length: 19 amino acids. The CDR3: CASSFGAGGSSGSIHEQYF. CDR3 DNA: TGCGCCAGCAGCTTCGGCGCAGGGGGGAGCAGCGGGAGTATACACGAGCAGTACTTC.

V usage is TRBV6-6 and J usage is TRBJ2-4, with TRBD1 identical over 10 bases. This CDR3 is built from 14 residues. Trimming at V came to 5 bases and at J to 8 bases, leaving 6 bases not matched to a gene. Germline CDR1 MNHNY, CDR2 SVGAGI (reference sequence). DNA for the CDR3: TGTGCCAGCAGTACCACGACAGGGGGCCACATTCAGTACTTC. Its protein is CASSTTTGGHIQYF.

In this sample, this clone turned up once. The chain has TRBV7-9 and TRBJ2-3; 12 bases map to TRBD2. The CDR3 length is 16 residues. Germline lookup yields CDR1 SEHNR and CDR2 FQNEAQ (reference sequence). V lost 5 bases and J lost 0; bases outside the gene matches: 3. CDR3 coding DNA: TGTGCCAGCAGCGCAGGGACTAGCGGGAGCACAGATACGCAGTATTTT. Protein: CASSAGTSGSTDTQYF. Variable domain in full (rest from reference TRBV7-9 and TRBJ2-3): DTGVSQNPRHKITKRGQNVTFRCDPISEHNRLYWYRQTLGQGPEFLTYFQNEAQLEKSRLLSDRFSAERPKGSFSTLEIQRTEQGDSAMYLCASSAGTSGSTDTQYFGPGTRLTVL.

The gene calls are TRBV11-2 and TRBJ1-4, with D tentatively TRBD1 (6 bases). Trimming stripped 5 bases from V and 0 bases from J, with 10 bases between. The germline V gene encodes CDR1 SGHAT and CDR2 FQNNGV. There are 15 residues in the CDR3. CDR3 protein: CASSRGTTTNEKLFF. For the CDR3, the DNA is TGTGCCAGCAGCCGAGGGACAACAACTAATGAAAAACTGTTTTTT.

The chain recombines TRBV4-1 with TRBJ2-7; possibly TRBD2 for D (5 bases). The CDR3 contains 15 residues. CDR1 and CDR2 (germline): MGHRA, YSYEKL. Trimming removed 4 bases from V and 2 bases from J, with 15 bases in between. The DNA for the CDR3 is TGCGCCAGCAGCCCCTGGGCGGGCTTAGCCTACGAGCAGTACTTC. It translates to CASSPWAGLAYEQYF.